These 5 T cell receptor beta chains came from one sample sequenced in a study of shared clonotypes between healthy human individuals. Libraries were prepared by immunoSEQ multiplex PCR; TCRdb keeps only in-frame clonotypes and omits some of them. The profile shows around 550,000 clones, approximately 95% of them singletons. Only CD45RO-negative cells positively selected for CCR7 counted as naive CD8 cells, so terminally differentiated effector memory CD45RA+ cells were excluded. The specimen was naive CD8+ T cells sorted from blood. The receptors here all came from a young woman in good health.

This chain joins TRBV19 and TRBJ1-5; 7 bases map to TRBD1. V gave up 5 bases and J gave up 7 bases; unmatched junction bases: 11. Germline V gene sequence: CDR1 LNHDA, CDR2 SQIVND (reference sequence). CDR3 size: 15 residues. This CDR3 reads CASSYRDRDHQPQHF. The CDR3 region has the DNA TGTGCCAGTAGTTACCGGGACAGAGATCACCAGCCCCAGCATTTT.

The rearrangement links TRBV6-6 to TRBJ1-5; no clear D. The CDR3 covers 14 residues. Germline CDR1 is MNHNY and CDR2 is SVGAGI (reference sequence). Trimming removed 6 bases from V and 3 bases from J, with 12 bases in between. CDR3: CASSETDYNQPQHF. The CDR3, as DNA: TGTGCCAGCAGCGAAACGGACTACAATCAGCCCCAGCATTTT.

The chain is built from TRBV7-9 and TRBJ2-7; D call uncertain. Germline-derived CDR1 and CDR2 are SEHNR and FQNEAQ (reference sequence). This CDR3 comprises 16 residues. The V and J ends lost 2 bases and 0 bases respectively, with 14 bases between them. Here the CDR3 reads CASSLPGPRTSYEQYF. The CDR3, as DNA: TGTGCCAGCAGCTTACCCGGGCCTCGGACCTCCTACGAGCAGTACTTC.

The rearrangement uses TRBV2 and TRBJ1-2, with 9 bases lining up with TRBD1. The CDR3 sequence is 11 residues long. V gave up 9 bases and J gave up 7 bases; unmatched junction bases: 3. Germline V gene lookup returns CDR1 SNHLY and CDR2 FYNNEI. The chain's CDR3 is CARRTGAGYTF. The CDR3 DNA follows: TGTGCCAGACGGACAGGGGCTGGCTACACCTTC.

This sequence joins TRBV28 and TRBJ2-5; 8 positions match TRBD2. Germline V gene lookup returns CDR1 MDHEN and CDR2 SYDVKM. The CDR3 consists of 15 residues. J lost 3 bases, V lost 5 bases, and 8 bases had no gene match. CDR3 region: CASSSGSWKEETQYF. The CDR3 DNA reads as TGTGCCAGCAGTAGCGGGAGCTGGAAGGAAGAGACCCAGTACTTC.